These T cell receptor beta chains were read from a single sample in a study of cytotoxic CD8 clonotypes in ibrutinib-treated CLL. Some clones are missing from TCRdb's copy, which holds only in-frame ones; the method was immunoSEQ multiplex PCR. Of fewer than 150,000 clones in the sample, 80% to 90% were seen once. The specimen comprised PBMCs, sampled after 24 months of ibrutinib treatment. The receptors were gathered from a human donor with chronic lymphocytic leukemia. Both conserved end residues are part of each CDR3. D genes are given only for firm matches. The size entry is marked missing in some rows and otherwise reads once, few, many or a size class.

>-|-|TRBV7-2|TRBJ2-7
CASSLLANPYEQYF
TGTGCCAGCAGCTTATTGGCAAATCCCTACGAGCAGTACTTC
>-|-|TRBV10-3|TRBJ2-3
CAISESSTYTDTQYF
TGTGCCATCAGTGAGTCCTCCACTTACACAGATACGCAGTATTTT
>-|TRBD1|TRBV11-3|TRBJ2-6
CASSHGQGDGANVLTF
TGTGCCAGCAGCCACGGACAGGGAGACGGGGCCAACGTCCTGACTTTC
>-|-|TRBV2|TRBJ1-2
CASTDLNYGYTF
TGTGCCAGCACCGACCTAAACTATGGCTACACCTTC
>-|-|TRBV6-1|TRBJ2-3
CATERSGGTDTQYF
TGTGCCACAGAAAGATCCGGGGGCACAGATACGCAGTATTTT
>once|-|TRBV2|TRBJ1-2
CASSEQRGYGYTF
TGTGCCAGCAGTGAACAGAGGGGCTATGGCTACACCTTC
>-|-|TRBV6-1|TRBJ2-3
CASSRTPSVGNTQYF
TGTGCCAGCAGTCGAACGCCCTCGGTCGGGAATACGCAGTATTTT
>-|-|TRBV5-6|TRBJ1-4
CASSLGARATNEKLFF
TGTGCCAGCAGCTTGGGTGCCAGGGCAACTAATGAAAAACTGTTTTTT
>few|TRBD1|TRBV30|TRBJ1-2
CASKQGAQSYGYTF
TGTGCCTCCAAACAGGGGGCGCAAAGCTATGGCTACACCTTC
>-|TRBD1|TRBV6-6|TRBJ1-2
CASSWDRSNYGYTF
TGTGCCAGCAGTTGGGACAGATCTAACTATGGCTACACCTTC
>-|-|TRBV2|TRBJ2-2
CASSVVWASPTGELFF
TGTGCCAGCAGTGTAGTTTGGGCCAGCCCCACCGGGGAGCTGTTTTTT
>once|TRBD1|TRBV10-2|TRBJ1-6
CASSEGDRGAYNSPLHF
TGCGCCAGCAGTGAGGGGGACAGGGGAGCCTATAATTCACCCCTCCACTTT
>-|-|TRBV5-6|TRBJ1-2
CASSLVSGGPFGYTF
TGTGCCAGCAGCTTGGTTTCCGGGGGCCCTTTTGGCTACACCTTC
>-|-|TRBV23-1|TRBJ1-6
CASSQLFRGGENSPLHF
TGCGCCAGCAGTCAATTGTTTCGGGGAGGAGAGAATTCACCCCTCCACTTT
>-|-|TRBV6-5|TRBJ2-7
CASRGTSSYEQYF
TGTGCCAGCAGAGGGACAAGTTCCTACGAGCAGTACTTC
>-|-|TRBV6-5|TRBJ1-3
CASSSSGRNSGNTIYF
TGTGCCAGCAGTTCGTCTGGACGGAACTCTGGAAACACCATATATTTT
>-|-|TRBV6-5|TRBJ1-1
CASSLSIGVVNTEAFF
TGTGCCAGCAGTTTATCGATAGGGGTAGTGAACACTGAAGCTTTCTTT
>-|-|TRBV7-6|TRBJ2-1
CASSLANGNNPYNEQFF
TGTGCCAGCAGCTTAGCGAACGGGAATAATCCCTACAATGAGCAGTTCTTC
>-|-|TRBV7-2|TRBJ2-5
CASSPTRQTEETQYF
TGTGCCAGCAGCCCAACACGGCAAACTGAAGAGACCCAGTACTTC
>-|-|TRBV7-2|TRBJ1-4
CASSFREILFF
TGTGCCAGCAGCTTCCGGGAAATACTGTTTTTT
>-|-|TRBV19|TRBJ1-2
CASTQGLEVNGYTF
TGTGCCAGTACCCAGGGGCTAGAAGTGAATGGCTACACCTTC
>-|-|TRBV19|TRBJ2-2
CASTNYAGWTGELFF
TGTGCCAGTACCAATTATGCGGGGTGGACCGGGGAGCTGTTTTTT
>-|-|TRBV7-2|TRBJ2-1
CASSFNRGRGNEQFF
TGTGCCAGCAGCTTCAACAGGGGCCGGGGGAATGAGCAGTTCTTC
>-|-|TRBV7-6|TRBJ1-6
CASSSLTTTGTYNSPLHF
TGTGCCAGCAGCTCCCTAACTACAACAGGGACCTATAATTCACCCCTCCACTTT
>-|TRBD1|TRBV6-6|TRBJ2-7
CASLPTGSYEQYF
TGTGCCAGCCTTCCGACAGGGAGCTACGAGCAGTACTTC
>-|-|TRBV10-1|TRBJ2-1
CASSDRGRSDEQFF
TGCGCCAGCAGTGATCGGGGAAGGAGCGATGAGCAGTTCTTC
>-|TRBD1|TRBV4-3|TRBJ1-1
CASSRGNTGVNTEAFF
TGCGCCAGCAGCAGAGGGAACACAGGGGTGAACACTGAAGCTTTCTTT
>-|-|TRBV7-6|TRBJ2-3
CASSLFISSTDTQYF
TGTGCCAGCAGCTTATTCATAAGTAGCACAGATACGCAGTATTTT
>-|-|TRBV5-1|TRBJ1-1
CASSLGTVNTEAFF
TGCGCCAGCAGCTTAGGGACGGTGAACACTGAAGCTTTCTTT
>-|-|TRBV5-1|TRBJ1-4
CASSLGIVPGGSNEKLFF
TGCGCCAGCAGCTTGGGGATTGTACCGGGGGGTTCTAATGAAAAACTGTTTTTT
>-|-|TRBV18|TRBJ1-1
CASSPPIGNWAFF
TGTGCCAGCTCACCACCGATCGGGAATTGGGCTTTCTTT
>-|-|TRBV28|TRBJ2-4
CASSFADFLAKNIQYF
TGTGCCAGCAGTTTTGCAGATTTCCTAGCCAAAAACATTCAGTACTTC
>-|-|TRBV9|TRBJ1-3
CASKDRDSGNTIYF
TGTGCCAGCAAGGACCGGGACTCTGGAAACACCATATATTTT
>-|-|TRBV5-4|TRBJ1-1
CASSFYGRVDTEAFF
TGTGCCAGCAGCTTTTATGGGAGGGTGGACACTGAAGCTTTCTTT
>-|-|TRBV5-1|TRBJ2-5
CASSFVVQETQYF
TGCGCCAGCAGCTTCGTTGTCCAAGAGACCCAGTACTTC
>-|TRBD1|TRBV5-6|TRBJ1-2
CASSFRRGHTNYGYTF
TGTGCCAGCAGCTTCCGAAGGGGGCATACGAACTATGGCTACACCTTC
>-|-|TRBV27|TRBJ1-2
CAIQAGGVNYGYTF
TGTGCCATCCAGGCTGGAGGGGTAAACTATGGCTACACCTTC
>-|-|TRBV5-6|TRBJ2-7
CASSLNGPPYEQYF
TGTGCCAGCAGCTTGAACGGGCCTCCCTACGAGCAGTACTTC
>-|-|TRBV4-3|TRBJ1-5
CASSQGRANQPQHF
TGCGCCAGCAGCCAAGGCAGGGCCAATCAGCCCCAGCATTTT
>-|-|TRBV5-1|TRBJ1-5
CASSLGPDNQPQHF
TGCGCCAGCAGCTTGGGGCCAGATAATCAGCCCCAGCATTTT
>-|-|TRBV18|TRBJ1-1
CASSSPSTLNTEAFF
TGTGCCAGCTCATCCCCCTCGACTTTGAACACTGAAGCTTTCTTT
>once|-|TRBV6-6|TRBJ1-2
CASSYGMNREHYGYTF
TGTGCCAGCAGTTACGGAATGAACAGGGAACACTATGGCTACACCTTC
>once|TRBD1|TRBV29-1|TRBJ2-7
CSVGGQGEQYF
TGCAGCGTTGGGGGACAGGGCGAGCAGTACTTC
>-|-|TRBV11-2|TRBJ2-7
CASSLVFSEQYF
TGTGCCAGCAGCTTAGTATTCTCTGAGCAGTACTTC
>-|-|TRBV20-1|TRBJ1-2
CSARGDYGYTF
TGCAGTGCTAGAGGTGACTATGGCTACACCTTC
>-|-|TRBV5-1|TRBJ1-1
CASRDSTEAFF
TGCGCCAGCAGAGACAGCACTGAAGCTTTCTTT
>-|TRBD1|TRBV27|TRBJ1-6
CASSRTGNNSPLHF
TGTGCCAGCAGCAGGACAGGAAATAATTCACCCCTCCACTTT
>-|TRBD1|TRBV6-6|TRBJ2-7
CASRSPGQSTYEQYF
TGTGCCAGCAGATCCCCGGGACAGAGCACCTACGAGCAGTACTTC
>few|TRBD2|TRBV30|TRBJ2-3
CAWSATSGTDTQYF
TGTGCCTGGAGTGCCACTAGCGGCACAGATACGCAGTATTTT